These 15 T cell receptor beta chains were all obtained from the same sample, sequenced in a study of blood T cell repertoires in COVID-19. Libraries were prepared by immunoSEQ multiplex PCR; TCRdb keeps only in-frame clonotypes and omits some of them. The repertoire holds fewer than 200,000 clones, with approximately 88% as singletons. What was sequenced was peripheral blood. The receptors were sampled from an elderly woman with active or convalescent COVID-19.

The V and J genes are TRBV2 and TRBJ1-4; TRBD1 matches at 7 bases. The CDR3 totals 12 residues. CDR1 and CDR2 (germline): SNHLY, FYNNEI. V lost 8 bases, J lost 6 bases, and 3 bases stayed unmatched. The CDR3 DNA reads as TGTGCCAGCCGACAGGGCGATGAAAAACTGTTTTTT. It yields the protein CASRQGDEKLFF.

The rearrangement joins TRBV30 to TRBJ1-6; D gene ambiguous. The CDR3 sequence is 14 residues long. Trimming removed 0 bases at V and 7 bases at J, with 10 bases between. CDR1 is GTSNPN, CDR2 SVGIG, per germline (reference sequence). DNA of the CDR3: TGTGCCTGGAGTGTCCAATCGAGCAATTCACCCCTCCACTTT. Encoded protein: CAWSVQSSNSPLHF.

This chain uses TRBV19 with TRBJ1-5; TRBD1 agrees at 9 bases. V lost 5 bases, J lost 3 bases, and 8 bases stayed unmatched. The CDR3 loop spans 16 amino acids. Per the germline V gene, CDR1 is LNHDA and CDR2 is SQIVND (reference sequence). The CDR3 DNA reads TGTGCCAGTAGTGACAGGGGGGCGACAGCCAATCAGCCCCAGCATTTT. Translation: CASSDRGATANQPQHF.

This chain joins TRBV19 and TRBJ1-5, with a tentative D call TRBD1 (5 bases). The V end lost 5 bases, the J end lost 2 bases, and 10 bases lay between the germline ends. The CDR3 totals 14 residues. Germline values: CDR1 LNHDA, CDR2 SQIVND (reference sequence). As DNA, the CDR3 is TGTGCCAGTAGTTGGGGGGAGGGCAATCAGCCCCAGCATTTT. Protein: CASSWGEGNQPQHF.

The chain couples TRBV6-5 to TRBJ2-7, with 7 bases matching TRBD2. J gave up 5 bases and V 2 bases, and 6 bases lay outside the gene matches. The CDR3 covers 14 residues. Germline values: CDR1 MNHEY, CDR2 SVGAGI. The CDR3 sequence: CASSYAGERDEQYF. CDR3 bases: TGTGCCAGCAGTTACGCGGGGGAGCGCGACGAGCAGTACTTC.

This chain connects TRBV6-1 to TRBJ1-3, with TRBD1 matching 9 bases. Germline V gene lookup returns CDR1 MNHNS and CDR2 SASEGT. This CDR3 is built from 15 residues. Germline trimming cut 3 bases from V and 8 bases from J; bases unmatched to any gene: 8. The CDR3 region is CASSELGDRDHTIYF. In nucleotides, the CDR3 is TGTGCCAGCAGTGAGTTGGGGGACAGGGATCACACCATATATTTT.

The chain couples TRBV5-4 to TRBJ2-3; D is perhaps TRBD1 (5 bases). Germline V lookup: CDR1 SGHNT, CDR2 YYREEE (reference sequence). V lost 4 bases, J lost 2 bases, and 14 bases lay in between. The CDR3 loop spans 15 amino acids. The CDR3 loop is CASSTQTANTDTQYF. DNA for the CDR3: TGTGCCAGCAGCACCCAGACAGCTAACACAGATACGCAGTATTTT.

The chain is built from TRBV7-2 and TRBJ2-7, with a weak D call TRBD2 (5 bases). The CDR3 runs to 14 residues. CDR1 is SGHTA, CDR2 FQGNSA, per germline. V was clipped by 7 bases and J by 2 bases, with 15 bases between them. Here the CDR3 DNA reads TGTGCCAGCATCAATTTAGCGCCCCCCTACGAGCAGTACTTC. Translating gives CASINLAPPYEQYF.

This CDR3 reads CSVSRDGTGSGEQYF. The DNA of the CDR3 is TGCAGCGTTTCCCGGGATGGGACAGGGTCCGGAGAGCAGTACTTC. The V gene is TRBV29-1, the J gene TRBJ2-7; 9 positions match TRBD1. Germline V gene data show CDR1 as SQVTM and CDR2 as ANQGSEA. Losses at the gene ends were 5 bases for V and 7 bases for J; bases not matched to a gene: 15. This CDR3 region has 15 residues.

This clone was seen just once. This chain joins TRBV15 and TRBJ1-4; D perhaps matches TRBD1 (6 bases). V lost 0 bases, J lost 7 bases, and 12 bases lay in between. This CDR3 is 15 amino acids long. From germline, CDR1 is LNHNV and CDR2 YYDKDF (reference sequence). CDR3 protein: CATSRESGDGEKLFF. CDR3 DNA: TGTGCCACCAGCAGAGAATCAGGGGATGGTGAAAAACTGTTTTTT.

The chain recombines TRBV7-8 with TRBJ2-7; D is perhaps TRBD1 (6 bases). This CDR3 is built from 15 residues. Germline-derived CDR1 and CDR2 are SGHVS and FQNEAQ. With 5 bases removed from V and 6 bases from J, the gap between germline ends came to 20 bases. Here the CDR3 reads CASSALVGATSEQYF. The CDR3 DNA follows: TGTGCCAGCAGCGCCTTGGTGGGGGCTACCTCCGAGCAGTACTTC. The complete variable domain, with remaining parts taken from reference TRBV7-8 and TRBJ2-7, reads GAGVSQSPRYKVAKRGQDVALRCDPISGHVSLFWYQQALGQGPEFLTYFQNEAQLDKSGLPSDRFFAERPEGSVSTLKIQRTQQEDSAVYLCASSALVGATSEQYFGPGTRLTVT.

This chain uses TRBV11-2 with TRBJ2-2; the match to TRBD1 covers 7 bases. This CDR3 comprises 17 residues. With 7 bases clipped from V and 1 base from J, the junction kept 12 bases outside the gene matches. Germline CDR1 reads SGHAT; CDR2 reads FQNNGV. CDR3 DNA sequence: TGTGCCAGCATCACGGTGAGGGGGCCCCGGAACACCGGGGAGCTGTTTTTT. Its protein product is CASITVRGPRNTGELFF.

This clone was detected a few times. The chain is built from TRBV11-2 and TRBJ1-4, with TRBD1 as a possible D gene (6 bases). Germline loops: CDR1 SGHAT, CDR2 FQNNGV. V lost 7 bases to trimming and J lost 2 bases, with 11 bases between them. The CDR3 is made up of 14 amino acids. The CDR3 protein is CASTQQGTNEKLFF. The DNA for the CDR3 is TGTGCCAGCACCCAACAGGGCACTAATGAAAAACTGTTTTTT.

This chain joins TRBV7-9 and TRBJ1-2, with D maybe TRBD1 (6 bases). Trimming cost V 0 bases and J 7 bases, with 9 bases left between them. CDR3 size: 13 residues. Germline loops: CDR1 SEHNR, CDR2 FQNEAQ (reference sequence). The CDR3 DNA follows: TGTGCCAGCAGCTTAGCTACAGGGCTTGGCTACACCTTC. Translation gives CASSLATGLGYTF.

The V and J genes are TRBV7-6 and TRBJ2-7; TRBD1 is a possible D gene (5 bases). Germline loops: CDR1 SGHVS, CDR2 FNYEAQ. V shed 1 base and J shed 3 bases, with 19 bases lying between them. CDR3 size: 17 residues. The CDR3 DNA sequence: TGTGCCAGCAGCTTAGTTCAAGCAGGGATGGGTAGCTACGAGCAGTACTTC. Its translation: CASSLVQAGMGSYEQYF.